This TCR beta chain was captured by sequencing in a study of molecular identifiers for immune sequencing clone quantification (dated by TCRdb to between 2017 and 2018). A note on the overall study: For a replicate experiment, RNA from roughly 20,000 or 100,000 naive CD8 T cells was divided into five aliquots, and four of the five aliquots were sequenced. CD8 T cells were used in a methods study to benchmark molecular-identifier clustering-based TCR repertoire sequencing (MIDCIRS) and TCR RNA copy counting. Beyond this particular receptor, the publication reports: In CMV-specific effector cells, clones with more than 20 RNA copies contained over 98% of molecules, whereas in naive cells such clones contained under 1% of molecules. A single cell's worth of spiked-in Jurkat TCR RNA was reported detectable even among around 970,000 naive CD8 T cells. Modeling estimated about 3.3 recovered TCR RNA copies per cell, compared with approximately 9.5 by digital PCR, which implies about 30% capture efficiency. The naive libraries included spiked-in Jurkat TCR RNA (roughly 9 copies' worth), and this RNA is not part of the donor repertoire. Identical TCR molecules sharing a barcode could cause highly expanded clone sizes to be underestimated. When barcode sub-clustering was omitted, TCR diversity was inflated by chimeric consensus sequences, with chimeras reaching as high as 47%.

Naive CD8 T cell libraries were made from approximately 20,000 to 1,000,000 sorted cells using 10%, 30% or 50% of purified RNA. On a BD FACSAria II, naive CD8 T cells were FACS-sorted as CD8+CD4-CCR7+CD45RA+ and collected into RLT Plus buffer. Roughly nine TCR copies' worth of Jurkat RNA were spiked into roughly 18,000-1,000,000 naive CD8 T cell samples to test detection sensitivity. CD8 T cells were enriched with RosetteSep CD8+ T Cell Enrichment Cocktail and Ficoll-Paque, followed by ACK red cell lysis. Preparation of the library involved PCR. The reads were generated on an Illumina HiSeq 4000. Bulk TCR libraries were made following a previously described method, with the TCR primers given in Table S5. The Qiagen AllPrep DNA/RNA kit was used to purify total RNA. Reads from multiple sequencing runs of the same library were pooled before analysis. In the authors' own workflow: Reads were retained only if the reads had an exact TCR constant sequence, and the retained reads were trimmed to 150 nt and grouped according to their 12-nt molecular barcodes. Reads inside each barcode group were sub-clustered using a 15% Levenshtein threshold, and a quality-weighted consensus sequence was constructed for each RNA molecule. Non-functional sequences were excluded, and lower-count sequences lying one edit away from another sequence were also excluded. Barcode sub-clusters with fewer than 20% of the maximum read count were removed, based on fitting two negative binomial distributions. TCRdb redid the processing of the public reads, applying fastp at Q25 and MiXCR, and retained in-frame beta chains. CDR3 protein duplicates are merged, each entry listing the most common genes and DNA. The V and J calls shown here were made by TCRdb, not taken from the authors' results. Here the sample has over 600,000 distinct CDR3 sequences; 15% to 20% occur a single time. Jointly, the top ten make up approximately 0.9% of the sample.

Ten or more counts support this clonotype. Which antigen it targets is not known. Base qualities are not provided; no much larger clone lies one nucleotide away. This clonotype originated in a human donor in good health. Some libraries in this study had Jurkat cell RNA spiked in. Sequences were obtained from naive CD8+ T cells from blood, with Jurkat cell RNA spiked in. The cell subset or site label of this sample denotes: FACS-sorted CD8+CD4-CCR7+CD45RA+ naive T cells.

The base sequence is TGTGCCACCCGGGAGGGGGCATATGGCTACACCTTC. It translates to CATREGAYGYTF. The chain joins TRBV19 to TRBJ1-2, with TRBD1 matching 7 junction bases. Spanning cysteine to phenylalanine, the CDR3 consists of 12 amino acids. Only the CDR3 DNA stays, 36 bases, in frame from base 1. Germline trimming: 10 bases from V, 5 bases from J; junction bases outside gene matches: 7. CDR1 and CDR2 are read off the germline V gene (reference sequence) as LNHDA and SQIVND.